The clone carrying this T cell receptor beta chain was picked up a small number of times. Its antigen is unidentified. One entry per CDR3 protein, called by TCRdb with MiXCR from the RACE reads. The table lists 250,000 or so distinct CDR3 sequences, approximately 8.6% of them singletons, with around 2.5% in the top ten. The record originates from a study of human T cells and chemical hapten exposure. Study context: Among samples, TCR yields varied mainly because of small differences in pooled library volume. Notes on the study in general: Donors' alopecia may make their immune response differ from healthy people's. Those TCRs sitting above 1 in 1000 frequency stayed the same with DPC sensitization. PT1 expanded TCR numbers rose with patch test score.

Time point given: pre-sensitization, week 0. Treatment described: therapeutic diphenylcyclopropenone sensitization with weekly scalp DPC. The sample in question was whole blood, obtained in connection with sensitization to the hapten diphenylcyclopropenone (DPC). This TCR came from a woman in her thirties or forties with alopecia areata. Some clones in this sample may be carry-over from other donors' samples.

CDR3 amino acids: CASSFFGTTEAFF. The CDR3 DNA reads as TGTGCCAGCAGCTTCTTCGGGACCACTGAAGCTTTCTTT. The J gene is TRBJ1-1, the V gene TRBV11-2, with a possible D match to TRBD1 (5 bases). V was pared by 3 bases and J by 4 bases, with 9 bases between. The CDR3 has 13 residues. CDR1 is SGHAT and CDR2 is FQNNGV in the germline V gene.